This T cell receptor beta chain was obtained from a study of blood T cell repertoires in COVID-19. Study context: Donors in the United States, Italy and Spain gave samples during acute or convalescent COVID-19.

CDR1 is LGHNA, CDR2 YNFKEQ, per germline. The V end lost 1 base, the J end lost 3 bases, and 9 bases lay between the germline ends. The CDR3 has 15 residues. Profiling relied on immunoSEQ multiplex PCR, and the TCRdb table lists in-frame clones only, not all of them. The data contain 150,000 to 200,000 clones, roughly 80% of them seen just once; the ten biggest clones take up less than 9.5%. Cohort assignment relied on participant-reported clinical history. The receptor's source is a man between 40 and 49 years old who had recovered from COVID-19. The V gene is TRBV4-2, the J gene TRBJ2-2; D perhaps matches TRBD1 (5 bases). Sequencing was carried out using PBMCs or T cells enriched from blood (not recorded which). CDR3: CASSQAGQDTGELFF. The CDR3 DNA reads TGTGCCAGCAGCCAAGCAGGGCAAGACACCGGGGAGCTGTTTTTT.